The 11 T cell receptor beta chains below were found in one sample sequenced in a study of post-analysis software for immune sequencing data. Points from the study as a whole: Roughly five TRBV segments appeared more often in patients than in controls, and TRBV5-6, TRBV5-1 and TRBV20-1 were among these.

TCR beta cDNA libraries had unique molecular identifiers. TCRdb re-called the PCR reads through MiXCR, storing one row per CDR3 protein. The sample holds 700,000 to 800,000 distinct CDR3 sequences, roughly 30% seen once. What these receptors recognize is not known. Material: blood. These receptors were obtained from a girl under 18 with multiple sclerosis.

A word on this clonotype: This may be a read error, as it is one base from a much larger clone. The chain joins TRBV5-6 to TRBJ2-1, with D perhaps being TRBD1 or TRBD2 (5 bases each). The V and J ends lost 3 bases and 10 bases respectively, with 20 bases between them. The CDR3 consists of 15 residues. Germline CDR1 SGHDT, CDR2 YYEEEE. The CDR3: CASSSVQVGVREQFF. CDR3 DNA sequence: TGTGCCAGCAGCTCGGTCCAGGTGGGGGTGCGGGAGCAGTTCTTC.

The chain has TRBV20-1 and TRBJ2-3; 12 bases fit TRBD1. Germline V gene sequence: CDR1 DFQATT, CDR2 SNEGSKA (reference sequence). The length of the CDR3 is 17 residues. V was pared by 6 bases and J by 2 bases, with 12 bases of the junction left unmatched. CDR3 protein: CSASSGQGARNTDTQYF. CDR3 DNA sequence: TGCAGTGCAAGCTCGGGACAGGGGGCGCGTAACACAGATACGCAGTATTTT.

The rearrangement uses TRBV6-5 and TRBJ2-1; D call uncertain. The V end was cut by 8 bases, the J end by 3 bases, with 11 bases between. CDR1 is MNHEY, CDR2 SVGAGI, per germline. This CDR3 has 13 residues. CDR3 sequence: CASAVQFYNEQFF. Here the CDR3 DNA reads TGTGCCAGCGCCGTACAGTTCTACAATGAGCAGTTCTTC.

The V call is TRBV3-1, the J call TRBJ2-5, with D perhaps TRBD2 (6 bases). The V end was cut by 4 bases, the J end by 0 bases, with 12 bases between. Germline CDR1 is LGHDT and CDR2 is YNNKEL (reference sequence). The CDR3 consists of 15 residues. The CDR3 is CASSPASGHQETQYF. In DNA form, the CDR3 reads TGTGCCAGCAGCCCCGCCAGCGGGCACCAAGAGACCCAGTACTTC.

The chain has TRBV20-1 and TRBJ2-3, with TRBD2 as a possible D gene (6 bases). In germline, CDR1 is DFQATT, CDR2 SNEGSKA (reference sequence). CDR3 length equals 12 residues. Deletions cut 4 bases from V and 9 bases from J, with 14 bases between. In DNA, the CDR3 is TGCAGTGCTATTCCTAGCGCTTTCACGCAGTATTTT. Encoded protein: CSAIPSAFTQYF.

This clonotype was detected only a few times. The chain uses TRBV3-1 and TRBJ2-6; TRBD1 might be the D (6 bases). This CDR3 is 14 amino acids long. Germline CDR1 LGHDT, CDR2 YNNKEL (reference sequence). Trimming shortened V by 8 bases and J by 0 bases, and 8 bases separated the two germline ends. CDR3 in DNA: TGTGCCAGCCAACAGGGCTCTGGGGCCAACGTCCTGACTTTC. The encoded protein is CASQQGSGANVLTF.

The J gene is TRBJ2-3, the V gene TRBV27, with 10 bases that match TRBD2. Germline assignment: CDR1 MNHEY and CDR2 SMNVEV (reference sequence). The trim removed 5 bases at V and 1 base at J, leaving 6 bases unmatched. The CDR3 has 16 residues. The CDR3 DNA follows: TGTGCCAGCAGTGTCACAGCGGGGGGGCGCACAGATACGCAGTATTTT. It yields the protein CASSVTAGGRTDTQYF.

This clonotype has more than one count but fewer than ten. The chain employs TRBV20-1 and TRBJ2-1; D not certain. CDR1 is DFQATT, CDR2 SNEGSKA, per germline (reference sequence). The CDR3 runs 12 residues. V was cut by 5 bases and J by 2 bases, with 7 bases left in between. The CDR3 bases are TGCAGTGCTCTCGCCACCTACAATGAGCAGTTCTTC. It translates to CSALATYNEQFF.

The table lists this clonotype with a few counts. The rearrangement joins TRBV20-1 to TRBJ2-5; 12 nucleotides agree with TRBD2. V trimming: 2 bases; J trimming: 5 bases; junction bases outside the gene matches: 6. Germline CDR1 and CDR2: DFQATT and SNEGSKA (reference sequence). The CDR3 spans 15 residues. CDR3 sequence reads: CSARPTSGSGETQYF. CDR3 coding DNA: TGCAGTGCTAGACCGACTAGCGGGAGTGGTGAGACCCAGTACTTC.

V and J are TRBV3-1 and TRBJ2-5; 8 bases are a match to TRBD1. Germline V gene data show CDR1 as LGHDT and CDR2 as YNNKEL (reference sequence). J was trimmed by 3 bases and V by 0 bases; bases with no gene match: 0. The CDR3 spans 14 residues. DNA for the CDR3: TGTGCCAGCAGCCAAGAGGACAGGGAAGAGACCCAGTACTTC. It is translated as CASSQEDREETQYF.

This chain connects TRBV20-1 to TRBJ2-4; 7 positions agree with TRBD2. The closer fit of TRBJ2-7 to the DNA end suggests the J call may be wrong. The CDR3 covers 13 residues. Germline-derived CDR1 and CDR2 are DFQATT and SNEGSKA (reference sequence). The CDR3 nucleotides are TGCAGCGCCCGGGCTAGCGGTACCTACGAGCAGTACTTC. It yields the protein CSARASGTYEQYF.